This TCR beta chain was documented in a study of blood T cell repertoires in COVID-19. Across the study: PBMCs, B-cell-depleted T cells, or T cells were the source of the cDNA or gDNA that made up the material.

In the authors' workflow: Scientists estimated how many nucleated cells there were by amplifying reference gene primers. Data came from immunoSEQ multiplex PCR; TCRdb stores just in-frame clones and leaves some out. V and J calls plus clone size are reproduced from that table; the DNA served to infer D and trimming. This sample yields about 100,000 clones, of which approximately 86% are seen a single time; around 1.6% belongs to the top ten. The CDR3 length is 14 residues. With 3 bases removed from V and 4 bases from J, the gap between germline ends came to 13 bases. Germline V gene sequence: CDR1 LGHDT, CDR2 YNNKEL (reference sequence).

The chain uses TRBV3-1 (or the pseudogene TRBV3-2) and TRBJ2-7; D perhaps matches TRBD1 (6 bases). This TCR was sampled from a man at least 80 years old with acute or convalescent COVID-19. Material for sequencing was peripheral blood. In DNA, the CDR3 is TGTGCCAGCAGCCAGGGGCGCAGGGGTTACGAGCAGTACTTC. Protein product: CASSQGRRGYEQYF.